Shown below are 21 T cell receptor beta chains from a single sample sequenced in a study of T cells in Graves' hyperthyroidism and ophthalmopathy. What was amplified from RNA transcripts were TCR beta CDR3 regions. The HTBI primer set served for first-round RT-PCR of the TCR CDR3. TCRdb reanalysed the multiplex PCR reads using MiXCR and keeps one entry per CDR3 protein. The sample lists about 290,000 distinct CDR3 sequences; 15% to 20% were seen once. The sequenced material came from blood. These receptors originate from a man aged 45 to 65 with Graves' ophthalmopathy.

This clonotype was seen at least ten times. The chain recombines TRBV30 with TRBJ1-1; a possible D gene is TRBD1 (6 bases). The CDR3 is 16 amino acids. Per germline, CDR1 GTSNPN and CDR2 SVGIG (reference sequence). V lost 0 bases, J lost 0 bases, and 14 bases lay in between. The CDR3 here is CAWSVWVGDMNTEAFF. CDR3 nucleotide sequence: TGTGCCTGGAGTGTTTGGGTCGGGGACATGAACACTGAAGCTTTCTTT.

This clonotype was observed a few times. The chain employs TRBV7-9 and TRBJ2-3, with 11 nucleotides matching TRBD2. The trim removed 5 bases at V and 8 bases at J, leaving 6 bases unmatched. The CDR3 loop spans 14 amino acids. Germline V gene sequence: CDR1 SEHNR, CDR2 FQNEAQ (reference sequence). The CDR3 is CASSPLAGVVTQYF. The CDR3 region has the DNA TGTGCCAGCAGCCCACTAGCGGGAGTAGTTACGCAGTATTTT.

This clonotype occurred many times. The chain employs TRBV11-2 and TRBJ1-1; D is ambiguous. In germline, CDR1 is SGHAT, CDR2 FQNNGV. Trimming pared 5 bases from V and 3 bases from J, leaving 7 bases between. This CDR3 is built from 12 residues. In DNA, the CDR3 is TGTGCCAGCAGCCAAGGGTACACTGAAGCTTTCTTT. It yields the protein CASSQGYTEAFF.

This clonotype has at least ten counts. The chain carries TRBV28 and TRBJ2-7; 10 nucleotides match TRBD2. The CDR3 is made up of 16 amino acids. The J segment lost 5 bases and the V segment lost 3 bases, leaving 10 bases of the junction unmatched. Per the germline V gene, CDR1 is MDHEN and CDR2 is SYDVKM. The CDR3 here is CASSFGSGLAGDEQYF. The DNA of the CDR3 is TGTGCCAGCAGTTTTGGGTCTGGGCTAGCGGGAGACGAGCAGTACTTC.

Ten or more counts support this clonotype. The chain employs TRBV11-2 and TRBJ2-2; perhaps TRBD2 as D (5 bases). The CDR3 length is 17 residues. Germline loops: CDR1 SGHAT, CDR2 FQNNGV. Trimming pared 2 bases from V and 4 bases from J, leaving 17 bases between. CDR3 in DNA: TGTGCCAGCAGCTTAAACTTAGCGCAGACCTCCACCGGGGAGCTGTTTTTT. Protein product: CASSLNLAQTSTGELFF.

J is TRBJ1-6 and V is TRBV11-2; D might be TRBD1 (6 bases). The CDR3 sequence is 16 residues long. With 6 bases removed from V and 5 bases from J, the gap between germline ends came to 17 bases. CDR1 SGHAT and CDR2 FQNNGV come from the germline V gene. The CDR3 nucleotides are TGTGCCAGCAGAGGAGGAGGGGGACTTAATAATTCACCCCTCCACTTT. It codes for CASRGGGGLNNSPLHF.

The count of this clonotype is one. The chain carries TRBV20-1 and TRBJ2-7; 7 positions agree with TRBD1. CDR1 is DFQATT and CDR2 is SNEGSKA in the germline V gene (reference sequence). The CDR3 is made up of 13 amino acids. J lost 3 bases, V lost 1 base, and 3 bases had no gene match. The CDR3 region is CSARGGTVYEQYF. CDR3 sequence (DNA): TGCAGTGCTAGAGGGGGGACAGTCTACGAGCAGTACTTC.

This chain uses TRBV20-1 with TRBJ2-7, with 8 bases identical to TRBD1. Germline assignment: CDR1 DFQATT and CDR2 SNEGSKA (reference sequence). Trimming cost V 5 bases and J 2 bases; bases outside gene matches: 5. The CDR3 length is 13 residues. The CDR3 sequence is CSAEDRAAYEQYF. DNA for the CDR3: TGCAGTGCTGAGGACAGGGCAGCCTACGAGCAGTACTTC.

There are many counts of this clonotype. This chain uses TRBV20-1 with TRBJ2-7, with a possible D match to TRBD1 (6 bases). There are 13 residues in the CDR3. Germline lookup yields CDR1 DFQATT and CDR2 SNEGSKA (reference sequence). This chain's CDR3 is CSLQGTKTYEQYF. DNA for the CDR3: TGCAGCCTCCAGGGGACAAAGACTTACGAGCAGTACTTC.

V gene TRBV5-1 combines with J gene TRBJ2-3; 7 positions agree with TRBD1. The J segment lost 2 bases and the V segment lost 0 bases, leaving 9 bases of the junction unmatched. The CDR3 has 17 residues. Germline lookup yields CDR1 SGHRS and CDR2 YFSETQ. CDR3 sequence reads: CASSLGLGQPITDTQYF. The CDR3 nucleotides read TGCGCCAGCAGCTTGGGGTTGGGACAGCCCATCACAGATACGCAGTATTTT.

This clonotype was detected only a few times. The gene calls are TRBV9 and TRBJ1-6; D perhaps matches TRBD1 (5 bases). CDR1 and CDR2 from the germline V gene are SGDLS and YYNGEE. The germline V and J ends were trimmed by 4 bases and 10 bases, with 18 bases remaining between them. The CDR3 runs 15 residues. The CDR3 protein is CASSTRDGAISPLHF. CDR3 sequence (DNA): TGTGCCAGCAGCACCCGGGACGGAGCGATCTCACCCCTCCACTTT.

The CDR3 coding sequence is TGTGCTAGTGGTCTGGGACACGGAGAGACCCAGTACTTC. Encoded protein: CASGLGHGETQYF. The chain combines TRBV12-5 with TRBJ2-5; perhaps TRBD1 as D (6 bases). Trimming took 5 bases from V and 4 from J, leaving 11 bases between them. CDR3 size: 13 residues. From germline, CDR1 is LGHNT and CDR2 FRNRAP.

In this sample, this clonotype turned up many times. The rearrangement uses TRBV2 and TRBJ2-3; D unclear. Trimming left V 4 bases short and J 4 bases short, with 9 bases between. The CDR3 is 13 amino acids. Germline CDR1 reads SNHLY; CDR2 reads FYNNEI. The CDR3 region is CASSGVPADTQYF. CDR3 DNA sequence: TGTGCCAGCAGTGGGGTCCCCGCAGATACGCAGTATTTT.

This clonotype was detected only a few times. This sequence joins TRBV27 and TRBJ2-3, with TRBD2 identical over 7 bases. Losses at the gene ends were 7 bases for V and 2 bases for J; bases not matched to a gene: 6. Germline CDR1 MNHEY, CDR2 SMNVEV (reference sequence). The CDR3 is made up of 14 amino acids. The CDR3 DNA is TGTGCCAGCACCTCAGCGGGGACCACAGATACGCAGTATTTT. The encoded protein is CASTSAGTTDTQYF.

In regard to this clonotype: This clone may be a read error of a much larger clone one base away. CDR3 bases: TGCGCCAGCAGCCCCGGGGGAGTTTCCTACAATGAGCAGTACTTC. It codes for CASSPGGVSYNEQYF. The V and J genes are TRBV5-1 and TRBJ2-1; TRBD2 might be the D (6 bases). The J call may be incorrect, as the DNA end agrees better with TRBJ2-7. This CDR3 is 15 amino acids long. Germline CDR1 SGHRS, CDR2 YFSETQ.

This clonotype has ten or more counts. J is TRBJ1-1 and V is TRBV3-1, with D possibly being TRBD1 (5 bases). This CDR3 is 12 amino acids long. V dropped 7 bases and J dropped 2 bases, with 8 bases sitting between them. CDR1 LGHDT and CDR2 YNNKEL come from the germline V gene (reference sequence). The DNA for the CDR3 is TGTGCCAGCACCCAGGGAAACACTGAAGCTTTCTTT. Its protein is CASTQGNTEAFF.

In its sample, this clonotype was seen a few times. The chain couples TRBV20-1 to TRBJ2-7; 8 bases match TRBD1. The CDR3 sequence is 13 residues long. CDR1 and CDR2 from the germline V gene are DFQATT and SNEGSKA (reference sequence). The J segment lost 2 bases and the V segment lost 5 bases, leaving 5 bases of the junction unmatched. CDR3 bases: TGCAGTGCTTACGGACAGGGACCCTACGAGCAGTACTTC. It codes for CSAYGQGPYEQYF.

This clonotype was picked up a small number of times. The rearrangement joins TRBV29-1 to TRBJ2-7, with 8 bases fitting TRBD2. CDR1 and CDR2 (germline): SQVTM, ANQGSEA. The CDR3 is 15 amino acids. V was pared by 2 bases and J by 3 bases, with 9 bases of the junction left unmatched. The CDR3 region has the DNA TGCAGCGTTGAATCACCCGGGACTAGTAGCTACGAGCAGTACTTC. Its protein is CSVESPGTSSYEQYF.

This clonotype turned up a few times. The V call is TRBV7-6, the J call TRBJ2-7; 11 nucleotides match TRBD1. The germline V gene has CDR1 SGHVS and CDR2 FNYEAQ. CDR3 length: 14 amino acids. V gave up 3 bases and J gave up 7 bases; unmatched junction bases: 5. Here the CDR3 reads CASSLGTGGGEQYF. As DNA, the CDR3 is TGTGCCAGCAGCTTGGGGACAGGGGGTGGGGAGCAGTACTTC.

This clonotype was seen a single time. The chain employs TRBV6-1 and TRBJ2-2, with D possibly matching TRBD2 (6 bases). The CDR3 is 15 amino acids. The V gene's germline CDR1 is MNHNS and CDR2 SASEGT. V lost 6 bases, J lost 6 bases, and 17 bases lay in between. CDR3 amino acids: CASSPGSGVAGELFF. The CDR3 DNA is TGTGCCAGCAGCCCTGGGTCGGGGGTCGCCGGGGAGCTGTTTTTT.

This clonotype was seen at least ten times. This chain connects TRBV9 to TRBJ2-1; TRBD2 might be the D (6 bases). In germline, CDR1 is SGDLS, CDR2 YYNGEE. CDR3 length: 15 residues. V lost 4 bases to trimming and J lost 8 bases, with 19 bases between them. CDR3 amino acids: CASSPRGDPGDEQFF. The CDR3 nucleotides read TGTGCCAGCAGCCCACGGGGTGATCCGGGGGATGAGCAGTTCTTC.